The T cell receptor (beta chain) described here comes from a study of response to subunit inactivated influenza vaccine (dated by TCRdb to 2016 to 2019). In the study overall: Deep quantitative T cell receptor repertoire profiling was used in the study to track responses to a trivalent subunit inactivated influenza vaccine.

According to the study, the label for this sample's time point signals: 45 days after influenza vaccine administration. The protocol used for the library was RT-PCR. The reads were generated on an Illumina HiSeq 2500. TCRdb reprocessing: public reads trimmed at Q25 with fastp, clones called with MiXCR, in-frame beta chains kept. Rows with one shared CDR3 protein collapse into an entry with the most common genes and DNA. The sample table lists 450,000 to 500,000 distinct CDR3 sequences, 9.5% to 12% of them with a count of one. The leading ten clones occupy more than 10% of the sample. Comments on this clonotype: It has no known antigen specificity. Base qualities are not recorded, but no much larger clone differs from it by a single base.

The full study reports these points: It was suggested by the authors that each seasonal influenza vaccination may recruit only a limited number of new T cells.

Source: PBMCs from blood, taken roughly 45 days after vaccination. This receptor was obtained from a middle-aged man who received an inactivated influenza vaccine. Donor details come from another sample of the same person, matched by shared clones.

The CDR3 protein sequence reads: CASTTSGSYNEQFF. The nucleotides are TGTGCCAGCACAACTAGTGGGTCCTACAATGAGCAGTTCTTC. The V and J genes are TRBV7-9 and TRBJ2-1, with TRBD2 as a weak D call on 5 bases. V is shortened by 7 bases, J by 1 base, and the region joining them spans 11 bases. CDR1 SEHNR and CDR2 FQNEAQ were looked up in the germline V gene (reference sequence). The CDR3 starts with the cysteine, ends with the phenylalanine, and has 14 residues. Only the CDR3 part of the read is kept: 42 bases, read in frame from the first base.